A single sample gave rise to the 31 T cell receptor beta chains below, sequenced in a study of persistence of HIV-infected CD4 T cells (dated by TCRdb to between 2020 and 2021). No antigen is known for these receptors. In light of the paper, this sample's treatment or condition label describes: suppressive antiretroviral therapy. Cells were stimulated with lysates of CMV-infected fibroblasts at roughly 9.2 ug/mL. Sorting of responding CD4+ T cells was based on upregulation of both CD40 ligand and CD69. The immunoSEQ hsTCRB assay version 4 in survey mode was used to sequence TCRbeta repertoires from genomic DNA. As stored in TCRdb, this immuneACCESS dataset retains in-frame rearrangements with V and J assigned. A fraction of the clones does not appear; measured against another copy, unresolved V genes explain less than half of the discrepancy, and the remainder lacks a known reason. This sample gives roughly 5,300 clones in total; around two thirds of them show up just once. In total, the top ten clones hold about 40% of the sample.

The sample here was CD4+ T cells sorted from PBMCs after roughly 17-hour stimulation, taken from a patient who received antiretroviral therapy. The sample's cell subset or site label, in plain terms: CD40L+CD69+ CD4 T cells responding to CMV lysate. The receptors shown here come from an adult man with HIV who was CMV-seropositive.

This clone rates as medium-sized. Within the sample, other DNA sequences also encode this same CDR3. This chain links TRBV9 with TRBJ2-7; perhaps TRBD1 as D (6 bases). There are 13 residues in the CDR3. The germline V and J ends were trimmed by 3 bases and 2 bases, with 9 bases remaining between them. Germline V lookup: CDR1 SGDLS, CDR2 YYNGEE. The CDR3 DNA is TGTGCCAGCAGCGCACAGGGTGCCTACGAGCAGTACTTC. Translating gives CASSAQGAYEQYF.

This sequence joins TRBV18 and TRBJ2-5, with TRBD2 matching over 12 bases. The J segment lost 5 bases and the V segment lost 3 bases, leaving 7 bases of the junction unmatched. Germline CDR1 KGHSH, CDR2 LQKENI. The CDR3 runs 16 residues. CDR3 amino acids: CASSPTSGGLRETQYF. For the CDR3, the DNA is TGTGCCAGCTCACCCACTAGCGGGGGGCTACGTGAGACCCAGTACTTC.

This chain uses TRBV5-6 with TRBJ1-6; D remains ambiguous. The V and J ends lost 1 base and 6 bases respectively, with 17 bases between them. The CDR3 has 17 residues. The germline V gene has CDR1 SGHDT and CDR2 YYEEEE. Here the CDR3 DNA reads TGTGCCAGCAGCTTGACGGTCAACCGAGGGAGTAATTCACCCCTCCACTTT. It specifies CASSLTVNRGSNSPLHF.

CDR3 residues: CASSHKTGGGYEQYF. CDR3 DNA sequence: TGTGCCAGCAGCCACAAGACAGGGGGAGGCTACGAGCAGTACTTC. The chain couples TRBV6-2 or TRBV6-3 to TRBJ2-7; TRBD1 agrees at 9 bases. Germline CDR1 MNHEY, CDR2 SVGEGT. V gave up 6 bases and J gave up 3 bases; unmatched junction bases: 9. The CDR3 length is 15 residues.

This clone was recorded a few times. The V and J genes are TRBV12-3 or TRBV12-4 and TRBJ1-2; D gene ambiguous. The CDR3 is 13 amino acids. Trimming stripped 5 bases from V and 7 bases from J, with 14 bases between. The CDR3 bases are TGTGCCAGCAGTCCCCCCCGGGGTGGTGGCTACACCTTC. Translated: CASSPPRGGGYTF.

This clone was seen a handful of times. The chain has TRBV6-5 and TRBJ1-2, with 9 bases that match TRBD1. V lost 6 bases, J lost 4 bases, and 6 bases stayed unmatched. Per germline, CDR1 MNHEY and CDR2 SVGAGI. This CDR3 spans 14 amino acids. The CDR3 loop reads CASSTGTGLYGYTF. CDR3 sequence (DNA): TGTGCCAGCAGCACCGGGACAGGGCTCTATGGCTACACCTTC.

For the CDR3, the DNA is TGTGCCAGCAGCCTCCCCGGTAACTATGGCTACACCTTC. Its protein is CASSLPGNYGYTF. The chain recombines TRBV7-3 with TRBJ1-2; no clear D gene. CDR3 size: 13 residues. V was trimmed by 5 bases and J by 1 base, leaving 8 bases between them. CDR1 is SGHTA and CDR2 is FQGTGA in the germline V gene.

The sample holds a few counts of this clone. The CDR3, as DNA: TGCGCCAGCAGCTTGGGCCGGGGACAGTACGAGCAGTACTTC. This translates into CASSLGRGQYEQYF. The chain combines TRBV5-1 with TRBJ2-7, with TRBD1 matching 7 bases. This CDR3 spans 14 amino acids. Germline V gives CDR1 SGHRS, CDR2 YFSETQ. Trimming took 0 bases from V and 4 from J; bases not matched to a gene: 4.

This chain links TRBV18 with TRBJ2-3, with D possibly called TRBD1 or TRBD2 (5 bases each). With 2 bases removed from V and 0 bases from J, the gap between germline ends came to 6 bases. Germline CDR1 and CDR2: KGHSH and LQKENI. The CDR3 has 14 amino acids. This chain's CDR3 is CASSPGGSTDTQYF. In DNA form, the CDR3 reads TGTGCCAGCTCACCAGGGGGTAGCACAGATACGCAGTATTTT.

This clone was counted only a few times. The J gene is TRBJ1-6, the V gene TRBV7-2; 9 bases agree with TRBD1. Trimming removed 3 bases from V and 7 bases from J; junction bases left unmatched: 7. Germline loops: CDR1 SGHTA, CDR2 FQGNSA. The CDR3 is 16 residues long. The CDR3 coding sequence is TGTGCCAGCAGCTTTGGACAGGGGTTAAAAAATTCACCCCTCCACTTT. Encoded protein: CASSFGQGLKNSPLHF.

This sequence joins TRBV6-2 or TRBV6-3 and TRBJ1-2; the D is unclear. This CDR3 has 11 residues. Between the trimmed V and J ends, which lost 5 bases and 5 bases, there was a span of 6 bases. Germline-derived CDR1 and CDR2 are MNHEY and SVGEGT. Written as DNA, the CDR3 is TGTGCCAGCAGTGATCCGTATGGCTACACCTTC. It yields the protein CASSDPYGYTF.

The chain carries TRBV4-1 and TRBJ2-7, with 12 positions matching TRBD2. Germline V gene sequence: CDR1 MGHRA, CDR2 YSYEKL. J was trimmed by 4 bases and V by 0 bases; bases with no gene match: 7. The CDR3 has 17 residues. CDR3 in amino acids: CASSQEGLAGYPYEQYF. The CDR3 DNA is TGCGCCAGCAGCCAAGAGGGACTAGCGGGTTATCCTTACGAGCAGTACTTC.

This chain connects TRBV5-6 to TRBJ2-7, with a weak D call TRBD1 (5 bases). There are 16 residues in the CDR3. Trimming took 0 bases from V and 0 from J, leaving 13 bases between them. The germline V gene has CDR1 SGHDT and CDR2 YYEEEE. DNA for the CDR3: TGTGCCAGCAGCTTGGAGGGGTTCCCGAGCTCCTACGAGCAGTACTTC. Translating gives CASSLEGFPSSYEQYF.

V and J are TRBV6-5 and TRBJ2-3, with 13 bases that match TRBD2. V lost 2 bases and J lost 7; bases outside the gene matches: 3. Germline V gene sequence: CDR1 MNHEY, CDR2 SVGAGI. This CDR3 contains 15 residues. CDR3 sequence reads: CASSYGLAGANTQYF. For the CDR3, the DNA is TGTGCCAGCAGTTACGGACTAGCGGGGGCGAATACGCAGTATTTT.

Judged by abundance, this clone is medium-sized (0.01 to 0.1%). This chain links TRBV7-9 with TRBJ1-2; D uncertain. Germline assignment: CDR1 SEHNR and CDR2 FQNEAQ (reference sequence). V dropped 5 bases and J dropped 4 bases, with 14 bases sitting between them. The CDR3 has 14 amino acids. The CDR3 is CASSPNIEPYGYTF. The CDR3 DNA reads as TGTGCCAGCAGCCCAAACATTGAGCCCTATGGCTACACCTTC.

This rearrangement joins TRBV27 to TRBJ2-2; maybe TRBD1 (5 bases). Germline V lookup: CDR1 MNHEY, CDR2 SMNVEV (reference sequence). The CDR3 contains 16 residues. Trimming cost V 1 base and J 4 bases, with 13 bases left between them. Written as DNA, the CDR3 is TGTGCCAGCAGTTTATTTCGGCAGGGTCCCACCGGGGAGCTGTTTTTT. Translating gives CASSLFRQGPTGELFF.

This chain connects TRBV6-6 to TRBJ2-1, with a weak D call TRBD2 (7 bases). The CDR3 has 14 amino acids. V lost 7 bases and J lost 4, with 14 bases in between. CDR1 is MNHNY and CDR2 is SVGAGI in the germline V gene (reference sequence). CDR3 residues: CASMGGGLYNEQFF. CDR3 DNA sequence: TGTGCCAGCATGGGCGGGGGCCTTTACAATGAGCAGTTCTTC.

The chain couples TRBV5-6 to TRBJ2-5; possible D gene TRBD2, 6 bases. The germline CDR1 and CDR2 sequences are SGHDT and YYEEEE. V lost 6 bases and J lost 5, with 11 bases in between. This CDR3 region has 12 residues. CDR3 DNA: TGTGCCAGCAAGCCGGCGGGGGAGACCCAGTACTTC. Protein: CASKPAGETQYF.

This chain joins TRBV19 and TRBJ2-1; D unclear. Germline V gene data show CDR1 as LNHDA and CDR2 as SQIVND (reference sequence). Deletions cut 2 bases from V and 4 bases from J, with 12 bases between. This CDR3 has 15 residues. The CDR3 bases are TGTGCCAGTAGTATAACGCGGCCGGTTTACAATGAGCAGTTCTTC. Encoded protein: CASSITRPVYNEQFF. The complete variable domain, with remaining parts taken from reference TRBV19 and TRBJ2-1, reads DGGITQSPKYLFRKEGQNVTLSCEQNLNHDAMYWYRQDPGQGLRLIYYSQIVNDFQKGDIAEGYSVSREKKESFPLTVTSAQKNPTAFYLCASSITRPVYNEQFFGPGTRLTVL.

V gene TRBV15 combines with J gene TRBJ2-1; the D gene is possibly TRBD2 (6 bases). From germline, CDR1 is LNHNV and CDR2 YYDKDF (reference sequence). The CDR3 has 16 amino acids. Trimming cost V 1 base and J 0 bases, with 10 bases left between them. As DNA, the CDR3 is TGTGCCACCAGCAGAGGGGGCGGGAACTCCTACAATGAGCAGTTCTTC. Protein sequence: CATSRGGGNSYNEQFF.

In its sample, this clone ranks as medium-sized. The CDR3 spells CAIRTGWQDTEAFF. In DNA form, the CDR3 reads TGTGCCATCAGAACAGGTTGGCAGGACACTGAAGCTTTCTTT. V gene TRBV10-3 combines with J gene TRBJ1-1; maybe TRBD1 (5 bases). Trimming shortened V by 6 bases and J by 3 bases, and 14 bases separated the two germline ends. CDR3 length equals 14 residues. CDR1 is ENHRY and CDR2 is SYGVKD in the germline V gene.

The V call is TRBV10-2, the J call TRBJ1-1; 9 bases line up with TRBD1. The germline gives CDR1 WSHSY, CDR2 SAAADI. The CDR3 contains 20 residues. Unmatched junction bases numbered 15, after V lost 0 bases and J lost 1 base. The CDR3 loop reads CASSESGRGTGRRGNTEAFF. The CDR3, as DNA: TGCGCCAGCAGTGAGTCTGGACGGGGGACAGGGAGGCGGGGGAACACTGAAGCTTTCTTT.

The CDR3 spells CATSEAGAGTGELFF. DNA for the CDR3: TGTGCCACCAGTGAGGCGGGGGCGGGCACCGGGGAGCTGTTTTTT. V usage is TRBV24-1 and J usage is TRBJ2-2; tentatively, D is TRBD2 (7 bases). Germline V lookup: CDR1 KGHDR, CDR2 SFDVKD. V was cut by 4 bases and J by 4 bases, with 12 bases left in between. This CDR3 is built from 15 residues.

The rearrangement uses TRBV30 and TRBJ2-2; 9 positions agree with TRBD1. J was trimmed by 5 bases and V by 4 bases; bases with no gene match: 8. Germline CDR1 and CDR2: GTSNPN and SVGIG (reference sequence). CDR3 length: 15 residues. CDR3 in amino acids: CAWTRGTGMTGELFF. CDR3 sequence (DNA): TGTGCCTGGACTCGAGGGACAGGGATGACCGGGGAGCTGTTTTTT.

Within the sample, this clone is medium-sized. The chain recombines TRBV4-3 with TRBJ1-2, with 8 bases matching TRBD1. CDR1 and CDR2 from the germline V gene are LGHNA and YSLEER. CDR3 length equals 15 residues. V dropped 1 base and J dropped 4; count of bases not matched to a gene: 5. In DNA, the CDR3 is TGCGCCAGCAGCCAAGCTACAGGGGGTTCCTATGGCTACACCTTC. It yields the protein CASSQATGGSYGYTF.

A few counts support this clone. This chain links TRBV7-2 with TRBJ1-6; perhaps TRBD1 as D (6 bases). Trimming pared 6 bases from V and 7 bases from J, leaving 13 bases between. Germline V gene lookup returns CDR1 SGHTA and CDR2 FQGNSA. The CDR3 is 14 residues long. CDR3 DNA: TGTGCCAGCAGGCTCCGGACAGCAAATTCACCCCTCCACTTT. It codes for CASRLRTANSPLHF.

The rearrangement joins TRBV5-1 to TRBJ2-7; D ambiguous. CDR1 SGHRS and CDR2 YFSETQ come from the germline V gene. CDR3 length: 15 amino acids. The V and J ends lost 1 base and 1 base respectively, with 12 bases between them. This CDR3 is CASSLSAGYSYEQYF. Here the CDR3 DNA reads TGCGCCAGCAGCTTGTCGGCAGGCTATTCCTACGAGCAGTACTTC.

This chain uses TRBV19 with TRBJ2-2, with a tentative D call TRBD1 (5 bases). The V end lost 2 bases, the J end lost 5 bases, and 12 bases lay between the germline ends. The CDR3 consists of 15 residues. Germline V gene data show CDR1 as LNHDA and CDR2 as SQIVND (reference sequence). The chain's CDR3 is CASSIRTLTTGELFF. CDR3 coding DNA: TGTGCCAGTAGTATACGGACATTGACGACCGGGGAGCTGTTTTTT.

In this sample, this clone turned up a few times. This rearrangement joins TRBV7-9 to TRBJ2-7, with 8 positions matching TRBD1. Germline CDR1 and CDR2: SEHNR and FQNEAQ (reference sequence). Losses at the gene ends were 5 bases for V and 2 bases for J; bases not matched to a gene: 5. This CDR3 is 14 amino acids long. The CDR3 DNA reads TGTGCCAGCAGCGGGACAGGCTATACCTACGAGCAGTACTTC. As protein: CASSGTGYTYEQYF.

The rearrangement joins TRBV9 to TRBJ2-7; D is ambiguous. The CDR3 has 14 amino acids. Germline values: CDR1 SGDLS, CDR2 YYNGEE. Trimming pared 4 bases from V and 0 bases from J, leaving 11 bases between. The CDR3 DNA is TGTGCCAGCAGCCCGTCCATTGTCTCCTACGAGCAGTACTTC. Protein product: CASSPSIVSYEQYF.

The chain is built from TRBV2 and TRBJ2-7; perhaps D is TRBD1 or TRBD2 (7 bases each). The CDR3 runs to 15 residues. V was trimmed by 7 bases and J by 5 bases, leaving 21 bases between them. The germline gives CDR1 SNHLY, CDR2 FYNNEI. The CDR3 here is CASTQGRGLLHEQYF. In DNA, the CDR3 is TGTGCCAGCACCCAGGGGAGGGGGCTGTTGCACGAGCAGTACTTC.